This T cell receptor (beta chain) was identified during a study of cytomegalovirus exposure and HLA in healthy donors. PCR involved 60 Vbeta and 13 Jbeta primers. Only in-frame clones appear in the TCRdb table, and some are missing; sequencing was by immunoSEQ multiplex PCR. The repertoire holds about 98,000 clones, with more than 65% as singletons. General study points: Likely technical artifact: a cluster of highly shared sequence variants.

Comment on this clone: Antigen specificity is unknown.

Germline values: CDR1 ENHRY, CDR2 SYGVKD. Trimming removed 1 base from V and 8 bases from J, with 17 bases in between. CDR3 length: 15 residues. The chain uses TRBV10-3 and TRBJ1-2, with D hard to call. The receptor's source is a human donor in good health. Source material: PBMCs. The chain's CDR3 is CAISEFAAARWGYTF. CDR3 nucleotides: TGTGCCATCAGTGAGTTCGCCGCCGCGCGATGGGGCTACACCTTC.